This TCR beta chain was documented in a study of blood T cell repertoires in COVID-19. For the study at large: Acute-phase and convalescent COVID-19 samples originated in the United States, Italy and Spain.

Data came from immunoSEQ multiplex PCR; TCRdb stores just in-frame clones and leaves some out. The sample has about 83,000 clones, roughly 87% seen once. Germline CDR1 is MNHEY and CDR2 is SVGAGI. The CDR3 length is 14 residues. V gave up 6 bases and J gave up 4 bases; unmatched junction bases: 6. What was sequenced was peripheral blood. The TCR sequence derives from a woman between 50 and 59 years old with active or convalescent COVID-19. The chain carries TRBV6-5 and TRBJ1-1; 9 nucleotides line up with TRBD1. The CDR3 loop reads CASRTGGSSTEAFF. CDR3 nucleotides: TGTGCCAGCAGGACAGGGGGGTCTAGCACTGAAGCTTTCTTT.